A single sample gave rise to the 19 T cell receptor beta chains below, sequenced in a study of T cell changes during pregnancy in multiple sclerosis (dated by TCRdb to about 2019). The library was obtained by the immunoSEQ multiplex PCR assay. TCRdb provides this immuneACCESS table in a form limited to in-frame rearrangements. Some clones are lacking; in checked studies, under half of them reflect an unresolved V gene, and why the rest are absent is not known. The sample includes approximately 93,000 clones, with approximately 90% observed a single time. 0.85% to 0.95% of the sample is taken by the ten largest. Specimen: peripheral blood, collected before pregnancy. The receptor source for this set is a female donor with multiple sclerosis, enrolled in a pregnancy study.

The V gene is TRBV20-1, the J gene TRBJ1-2; D is possibly TRBD1 (5 bases). Trimming pared 3 bases from V and 7 bases from J, leaving 9 bases between. Germline loops: CDR1 DFQATT, CDR2 SNEGSKA (reference sequence). The CDR3 is 11 amino acids. CDR3 sequence: CSASAGSGYTF. As DNA, the CDR3 is TGCAGTGCTAGTGCAGGGTCTGGCTACACCTTC.

V usage is TRBV18 and J usage is TRBJ2-3, with D uncertain. The ends were cut back, 5 bases at V and 2 bases at J, with 14 bases in the middle. The CDR3 spans 15 residues. CDR1 KGHSH and CDR2 LQKENI come from the germline V gene. The DNA of the CDR3 is TGTGCCAGCTCATCCTTACTGGGCCCCACAGATACGCAGTATTTT. Translation: CASSSLLGPTDTQYF.

This sequence joins TRBV7-9 and TRBJ2-2, with a possible D match to TRBD2 (6 bases). CDR3 size: 15 residues. Trimming pared 4 bases from V and 7 bases from J, leaving 16 bases between. Germline V CDR1 and CDR2: SEHNR, FQNEAQ (reference sequence). The CDR3 protein is CASSSTLGGSGELFF. CDR3 DNA: TGTGCCAGCAGCTCAACCCTCGGGGGTAGCGGGGAGCTGTTTTTT.

Comment on this clone: One end of the junction is discordant with germline, which a read error may explain. The CDR3 sequence: CASSPGITAGRGWHF. The CDR3 DNA follows: TGTGCCAGCAGCCCGGGGATAACCGCGGGCCGGGGGTGGCACTTC. This sequence joins TRBV27 and TRBJ2-7; a possible D gene is TRBD2 (6 bases). This CDR3 is built from 15 residues. Germline V lookup: CDR1 MNHEY, CDR2 SMNVEV (reference sequence).

The J gene is TRBJ1-3, the V gene TRBV28; the D gene is possibly TRBD1 (5 bases). Germline V gene lookup returns CDR1 MDHEN and CDR2 SYDVKM. With 5 bases removed from V and 3 bases from J, the gap between germline ends came to 8 bases. The CDR3 has 13 residues. CDR3 coding DNA: TGTGCCAGCAGTGTACAGGTTGGAAACACCATATATTTT. Translated: CASSVQVGNTIYF.

This clone was seen once. The junction does not match germline at one end; this may be a read error. J is TRBJ1-2 and V is TRBV9; D remains unclear. The CDR3 length is 16 residues. Germline values: CDR1 SGDLS, CDR2 YYNGEE. The CDR3 DNA is TGTGCCAGCAGCGTAGGGCTAAAAGGAGGTAACTTTGGCTACACCTTC. This encodes CASSVGLKGGNFGYTF.

The chain is built from TRBV7-7 and TRBJ2-3, with D uncertain. Germline lookup yields CDR1 SSHAT and CDR2 FNYEAQ (reference sequence). This CDR3 comprises 14 residues. The V end was cut by 1 base, the J end by 1 base, with 6 bases between. DNA for the CDR3: TGTGCCAGCAGCTTAGGTGAGGGCACAGATACGCAGTATTTT. Its translation is CASSLGEGTDTQYF.

V gene TRBV11-3 combines with J gene TRBJ2-7, with D unresolved. The CDR3 consists of 14 residues. The V gene lost 1 base and the J gene lost 3 bases, with 10 bases spanning the gap. Germline-derived CDR1 and CDR2 are SGHNT and YENEEA. In DNA, the CDR3 is TGTGCCAGCAGCTTAGTTTCCAGTTTCTACGAGCAGTACTTC. It is translated as CASSLVSSFYEQYF.

The table lists this clone with a few counts. The rearrangement links TRBV11-2 to TRBJ2-7, with D possibly TRBD1 on 5 matching bases. Between the trimmed V and J ends, which lost 1 base and 4 bases, there was a span of 5 bases. Germline V gene data show CDR1 as SGHAT and CDR2 as FQNNGV. CDR3 length equals 12 residues. The CDR3 sequence is CASSLGQYEQYF. The CDR3 DNA follows: TGTGCCAGCAGCTTAGGACAGTACGAGCAGTACTTC.

The chain couples TRBV15 to TRBJ2-2, with TRBD1 matching 7 bases. The CDR3 totals 17 residues. Germline CDR1 is LNHNV and CDR2 is YYDKDF (reference sequence). After removal of 1 base from V and 3 bases from J, the junction contained 8 bases not matched to a gene. Here the CDR3 DNA reads TGTGCCACCAGCAGAGGGAAGACCGGGACAGACACCGGGGAGCTGTTTTTT. Translating gives CATSRGKTGTDTGELFF.

The chain links TRBV4-3 to TRBJ1-1; possibly TRBD1 for D (6 bases). Germline V gene sequence: CDR1 LGHNA, CDR2 YSLEER. The CDR3 is 15 residues long. Trimming shortened V by 1 base and J by 4 bases, and 13 bases separated the two germline ends. The CDR3 here is CASSQGYREGTEAFF. CDR3 coding DNA: TGCGCCAGCAGCCAAGGATACAGGGAGGGCACTGAAGCTTTCTTT.

For the CDR3, the DNA is TGTGCCAGCTCACCCACTAGCGGGGGGACAGATACGCAGTATTTT. Protein sequence: CASSPTSGGTDTQYF. The J gene is TRBJ2-3, the V gene TRBV18; 12 nucleotides line up with TRBD2. The CDR3 runs to 15 residues. J lost 3 bases, V lost 3 bases, and 1 base had no gene match. The germline CDR1 and CDR2 sequences are KGHSH and LQKENI.

The chain has TRBV5-1 and TRBJ1-3, with TRBD1 matching over 10 bases. The ends lost 1 base at V and 7 bases at J; junction bases unmatched: 8. The CDR3 has 16 residues. CDR1 and CDR2 from the germline V gene are SGHRS and YFSETQ. In nucleotides, the CDR3 is TGCGCCAGCAGCTTGAGGGGGACAGGGGCCCGGAACACCATATATTTT. It is translated as CASSLRGTGARNTIYF.

The chain employs TRBV7-9 and TRBJ1-5; tentatively, D is TRBD1 (5 bases). Germline V lookup: CDR1 SEHNR, CDR2 FQNEAQ (reference sequence). The CDR3 has 15 residues. V was pared by 5 bases and J by 7 bases, with 18 bases between. The CDR3 DNA is TGTGCCAGCAGCCCTGACGACAGAATTAGCCAGCCCCAGCATTTT. Its protein product is CASSPDDRISQPQHF.

The CDR3 loop reads CASSRLTPILEASSYNEQFF. The CDR3 region has the DNA TGTGCCAGCAGCCGTTTAACACCAATACTTGAAGCGAGCTCCTACAATGAGCAGTTCTTC. The genes are TRBV13 and TRBJ2-1, with D hard to call. The germline CDR1 and CDR2 sequences are PRHDT and FYEKMQ (reference sequence). V dropped 5 bases and J dropped 0 bases, with 26 bases sitting between them. The CDR3 is made up of 20 amino acids.

The rearrangement uses TRBV9 and TRBJ2-7, with TRBD2 matching over 13 bases. Germline V gene lookup returns CDR1 SGDLS and CDR2 YYNGEE. The J segment lost 6 bases and the V segment lost 4 bases, leaving 7 bases of the junction unmatched. This CDR3 spans 15 amino acids. Here the CDR3 reads CASSLGLAGATEQYF. Here the CDR3 DNA reads TGTGCCAGCAGCCTTGGACTAGCGGGAGCTACCGAGCAGTACTTC.

This chain connects TRBV7-9 to TRBJ2-3; D might be TRBD2 (6 bases). The CDR3 covers 14 residues. Looked up from germline, CDR1 is SEHNR and CDR2 is FQNEAQ (reference sequence). Trimming removed 2 bases from V and 6 bases from J, with 12 bases in between. The chain's CDR3 is CASSLFGGPDTQYF. DNA for the CDR3: TGTGCCAGCAGCTTATTTGGAGGGCCTGATACGCAGTATTTT. Together with reference TRBV7-9 and TRBJ2-3, the CDR3 gives the full variable domain: DTGVSQNPRHKITKRGQNVTFRCDPISEHNRLYWYRQTLGQGPEFLTYFQNEAQLEKSRLLSDRFSAERPKGSFSTLEIQRTEQGDSAMYLCASSLFGGPDTQYFGPGTRLTVL.

This chain uses TRBV5-1 with TRBJ2-7; TRBD1 aligns across 9 bases. This CDR3 is built from 14 residues. V lost 4 bases and J lost 0; bases outside the gene matches: 2. Germline loops: CDR1 SGHRS, CDR2 YFSETQ. The CDR3 nucleotides read TGCGCCAGCAGCCGGGACAGGGACTCCTACGAGCAGTACTTC. Protein: CASSRDRDSYEQYF.

This chain uses TRBV19 with TRBJ2-6, with a weak D call TRBD1 (5 bases). The V end was cut by 3 bases, the J end by 2 bases, with 8 bases between. The CDR3 is 15 residues long. The germline V gene has CDR1 LNHDA and CDR2 SQIVND (reference sequence). DNA for the CDR3: TGTGCCAGTAGTATCTACAGGACTGGGGCCAACGTCCTGACTTTC. It is translated as CASSIYRTGANVLTF.